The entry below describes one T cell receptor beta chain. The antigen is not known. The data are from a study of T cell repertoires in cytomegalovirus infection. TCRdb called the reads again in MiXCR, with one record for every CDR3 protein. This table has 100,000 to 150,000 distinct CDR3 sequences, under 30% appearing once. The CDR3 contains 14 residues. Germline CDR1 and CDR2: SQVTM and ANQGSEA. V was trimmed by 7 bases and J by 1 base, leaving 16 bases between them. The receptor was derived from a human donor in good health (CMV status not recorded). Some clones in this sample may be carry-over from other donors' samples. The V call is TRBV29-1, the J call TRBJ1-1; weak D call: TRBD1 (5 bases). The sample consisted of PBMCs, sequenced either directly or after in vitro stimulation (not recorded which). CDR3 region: CSARGGAANTEAFF. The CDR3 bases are TGCAGCGCCCGCGGAGGGGCCGCGAACACTGAAGCTTTCTTT.